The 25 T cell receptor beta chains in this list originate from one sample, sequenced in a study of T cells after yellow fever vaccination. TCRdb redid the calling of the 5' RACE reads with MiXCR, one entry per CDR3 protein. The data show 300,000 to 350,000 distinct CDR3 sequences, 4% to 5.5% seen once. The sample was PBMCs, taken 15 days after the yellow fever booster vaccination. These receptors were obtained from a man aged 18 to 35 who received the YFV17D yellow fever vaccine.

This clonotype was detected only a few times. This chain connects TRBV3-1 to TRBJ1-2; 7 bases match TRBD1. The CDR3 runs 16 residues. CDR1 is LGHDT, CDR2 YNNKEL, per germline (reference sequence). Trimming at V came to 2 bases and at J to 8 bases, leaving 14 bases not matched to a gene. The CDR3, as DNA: TGTGCCAGCAGCCAATTCCGCCGCCGGGACAGTTGGGGCTACACCTTC. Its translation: CASSQFRRRDSWGYTF.

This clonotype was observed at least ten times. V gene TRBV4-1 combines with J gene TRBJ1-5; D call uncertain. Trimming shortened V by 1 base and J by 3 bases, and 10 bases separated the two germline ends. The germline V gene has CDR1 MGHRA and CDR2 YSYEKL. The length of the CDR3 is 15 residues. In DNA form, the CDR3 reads TGCGCCAGCAGCCAAGGGGTAACACCCAATCAGCCCCAGCATTTT. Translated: CASSQGVTPNQPQHF.

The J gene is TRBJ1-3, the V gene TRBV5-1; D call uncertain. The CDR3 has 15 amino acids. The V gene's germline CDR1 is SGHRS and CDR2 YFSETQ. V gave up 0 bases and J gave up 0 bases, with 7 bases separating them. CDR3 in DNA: TGCGCCAGCAGCTTGGGGTCTTCCTCTGGAAACACCATATATTTT. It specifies CASSLGSSSGNTIYF. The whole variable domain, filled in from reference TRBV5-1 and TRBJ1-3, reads KAGVTQTPRYLIKTRGQQVTLSCSPISGHRSVSWYQQTPGQGLQFLFEYFSETQRNKGNFPGRFSGRQFSNSRSEMNVSTLELGDSALYLCASSLGSSSGNTIYFGEGSWLTVV.

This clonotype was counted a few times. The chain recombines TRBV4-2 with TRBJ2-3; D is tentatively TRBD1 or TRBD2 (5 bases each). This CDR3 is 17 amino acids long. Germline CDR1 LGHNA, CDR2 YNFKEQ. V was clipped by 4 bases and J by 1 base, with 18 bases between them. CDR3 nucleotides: TGTGCCAGCAGCCCAACTGGACCAGGGAGAGGCACAGATACGCAGTATTTT. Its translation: CASSPTGPGRGTDTQYF.

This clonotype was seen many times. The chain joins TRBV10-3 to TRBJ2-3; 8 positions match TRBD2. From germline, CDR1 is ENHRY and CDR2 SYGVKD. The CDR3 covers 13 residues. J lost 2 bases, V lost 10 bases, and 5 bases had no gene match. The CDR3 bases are TGTGCCACCCAGCGGGGGACCACAGATACGCAGTATTTT. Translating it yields CATQRGTTDTQYF.

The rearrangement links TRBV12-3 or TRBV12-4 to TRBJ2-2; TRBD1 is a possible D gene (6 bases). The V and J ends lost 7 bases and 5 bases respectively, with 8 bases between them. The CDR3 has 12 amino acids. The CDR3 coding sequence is TGTGCCAGCAACAGGGAAACCGGGGAGCTGTTTTTT. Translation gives CASNRETGELFF.

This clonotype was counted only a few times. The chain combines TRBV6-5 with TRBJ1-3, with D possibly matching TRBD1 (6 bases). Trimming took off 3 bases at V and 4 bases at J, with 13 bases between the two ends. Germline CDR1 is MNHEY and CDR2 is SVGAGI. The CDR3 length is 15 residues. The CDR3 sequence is CASSYIRGRGNTIYF. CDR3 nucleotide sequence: TGTGCCAGCAGTTATATCAGGGGTCGGGGAAACACCATATATTTT.

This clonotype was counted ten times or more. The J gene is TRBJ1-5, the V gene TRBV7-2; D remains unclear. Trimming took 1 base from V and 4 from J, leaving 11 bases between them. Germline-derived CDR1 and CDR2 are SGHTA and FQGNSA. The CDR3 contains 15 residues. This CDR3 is CASSLDSSLNQPQHF. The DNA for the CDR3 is TGTGCCAGCAGCTTAGACAGCTCACTTAATCAGCCCCAGCATTTT.

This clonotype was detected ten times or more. CDR3 protein: CASSFQRGGRETQYF. The CDR3 bases are TGTGCCAGCAGCTTTCAGCGGGGGGGCCGAGAGACCCAGTACTTC. This sequence joins TRBV7-2 and TRBJ2-5, with TRBD2 matching 10 bases. V was clipped by 3 bases and J by 4 bases; unmatched bases: 5. The CDR3 runs 15 residues. From germline, CDR1 is SGHTA and CDR2 FQGNSA.

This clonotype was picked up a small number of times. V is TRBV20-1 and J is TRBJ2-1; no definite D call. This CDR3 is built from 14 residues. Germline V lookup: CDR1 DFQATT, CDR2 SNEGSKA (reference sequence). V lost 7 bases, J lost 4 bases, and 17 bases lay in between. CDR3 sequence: CSVHRVGSYNEQFF. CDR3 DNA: TGCAGTGTCCACCGGGTGGGTTCTTACAATGAGCAGTTCTTC.

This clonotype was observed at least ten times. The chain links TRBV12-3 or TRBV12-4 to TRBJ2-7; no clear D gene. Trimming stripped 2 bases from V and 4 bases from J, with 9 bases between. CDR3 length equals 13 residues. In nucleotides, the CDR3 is TGTGCCAGCAGTTTAATGGCTAATTACGAGCAGTACTTC. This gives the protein CASSLMANYEQYF.

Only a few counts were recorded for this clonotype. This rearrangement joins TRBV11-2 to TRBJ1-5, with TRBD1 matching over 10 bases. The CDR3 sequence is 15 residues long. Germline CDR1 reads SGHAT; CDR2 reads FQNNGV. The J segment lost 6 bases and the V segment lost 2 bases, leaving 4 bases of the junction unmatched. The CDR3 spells CASSLRQGAGQPQHF. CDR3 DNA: TGTGCCAGCAGCTTAAGACAGGGGGCGGGTCAGCCCCAGCATTTT.

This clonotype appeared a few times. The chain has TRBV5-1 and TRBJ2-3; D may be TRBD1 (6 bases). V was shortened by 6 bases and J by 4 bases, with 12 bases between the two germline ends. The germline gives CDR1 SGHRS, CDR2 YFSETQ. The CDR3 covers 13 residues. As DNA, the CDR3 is TGCGCCAGCACGCGGACAGAAGCAGATACGCAGTATTTT. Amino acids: CASTRTEADTQYF. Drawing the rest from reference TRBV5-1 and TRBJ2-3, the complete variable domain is KAGVTQTPRYLIKTRGQQVTLSCSPISGHRSVSWYQQTPGQGLQFLFEYFSETQRNKGNFPGRFSGRQFSNSRSEMNVSTLELGDSALYLCASTRTEADTQYFGPGTRLTVL.

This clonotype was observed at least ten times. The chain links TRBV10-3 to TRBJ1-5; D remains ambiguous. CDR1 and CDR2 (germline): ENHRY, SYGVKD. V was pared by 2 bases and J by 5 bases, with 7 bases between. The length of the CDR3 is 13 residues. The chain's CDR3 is CAISEQRDQPQHF. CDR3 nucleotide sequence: TGTGCCATCAGTGAGCAAAGAGATCAGCCCCAGCATTTT.

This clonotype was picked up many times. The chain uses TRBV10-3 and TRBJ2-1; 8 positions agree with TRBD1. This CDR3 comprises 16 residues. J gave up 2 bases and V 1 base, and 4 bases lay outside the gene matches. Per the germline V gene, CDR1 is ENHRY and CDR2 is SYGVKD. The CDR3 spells CAISEWKGQAYNEQFF. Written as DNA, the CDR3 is TGTGCCATCAGTGAGTGGAAGGGACAGGCCTACAATGAGCAGTTCTTC.

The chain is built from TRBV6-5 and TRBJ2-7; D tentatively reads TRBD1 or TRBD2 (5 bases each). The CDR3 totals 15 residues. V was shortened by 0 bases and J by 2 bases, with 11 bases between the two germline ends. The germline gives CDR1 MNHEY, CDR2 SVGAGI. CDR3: CASSYSVGDAYEQYF. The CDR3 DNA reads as TGTGCCAGCAGTTACTCGGTCGGGGACGCCTACGAGCAGTACTTC.

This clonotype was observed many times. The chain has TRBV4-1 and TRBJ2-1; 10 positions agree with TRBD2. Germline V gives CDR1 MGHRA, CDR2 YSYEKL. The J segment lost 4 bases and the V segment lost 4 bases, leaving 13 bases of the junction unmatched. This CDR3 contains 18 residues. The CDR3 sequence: CASSRLPPRTSGYNEQFF. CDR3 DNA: TGCGCCAGCAGCCGCCTCCCACCGAGGACTAGCGGTTACAATGAGCAGTTCTTC.

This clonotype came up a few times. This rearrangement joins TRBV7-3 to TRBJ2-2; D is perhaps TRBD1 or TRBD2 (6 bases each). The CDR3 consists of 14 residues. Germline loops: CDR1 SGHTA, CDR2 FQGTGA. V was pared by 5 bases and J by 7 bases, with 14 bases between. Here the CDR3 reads CASSKGGQDGELFF. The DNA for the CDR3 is TGTGCCAGCAGCAAAGGGGGGCAGGACGGGGAGCTGTTTTTT.

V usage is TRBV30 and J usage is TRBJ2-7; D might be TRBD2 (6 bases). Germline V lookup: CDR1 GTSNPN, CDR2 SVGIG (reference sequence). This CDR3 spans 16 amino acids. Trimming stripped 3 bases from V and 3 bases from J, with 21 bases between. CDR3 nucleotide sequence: TGTGCCTGGAGGATCCAACCCGGGGGATTGGACTACGAGCAGTACTTC. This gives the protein CAWRIQPGGLDYEQYF.

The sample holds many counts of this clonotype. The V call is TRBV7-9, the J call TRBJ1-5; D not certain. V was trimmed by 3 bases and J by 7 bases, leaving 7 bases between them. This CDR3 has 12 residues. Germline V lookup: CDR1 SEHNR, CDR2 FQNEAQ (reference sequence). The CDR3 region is CASSFDGQPQHF. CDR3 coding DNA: TGTGCCAGCAGCTTCGACGGGCAGCCCCAGCATTTT.

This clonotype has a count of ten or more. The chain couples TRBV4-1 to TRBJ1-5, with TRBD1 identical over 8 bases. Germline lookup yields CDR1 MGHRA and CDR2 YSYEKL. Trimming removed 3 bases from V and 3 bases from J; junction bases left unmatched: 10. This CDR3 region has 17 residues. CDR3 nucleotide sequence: TGCGCCAGCAGCCAGCTAACCCCGGGACAGGACAATCAGCCCCAGCATTTT. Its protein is CASSQLTPGQDNQPQHF.

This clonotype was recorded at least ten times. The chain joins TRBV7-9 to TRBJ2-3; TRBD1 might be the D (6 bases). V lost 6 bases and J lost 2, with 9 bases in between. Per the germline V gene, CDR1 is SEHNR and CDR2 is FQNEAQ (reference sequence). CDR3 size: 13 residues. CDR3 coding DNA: TGTGCCAGCAGTCCAGGGGCCACAGATACGCAGTATTTT. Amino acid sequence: CASSPGATDTQYF.

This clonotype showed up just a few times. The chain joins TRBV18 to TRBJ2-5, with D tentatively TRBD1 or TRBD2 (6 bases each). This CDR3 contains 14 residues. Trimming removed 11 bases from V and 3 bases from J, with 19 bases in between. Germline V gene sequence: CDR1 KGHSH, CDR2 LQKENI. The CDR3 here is CACRRGTREETQYF. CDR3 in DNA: TGTGCCTGCCGACGCGGGACAAGGGAAGAGACCCAGTACTTC.

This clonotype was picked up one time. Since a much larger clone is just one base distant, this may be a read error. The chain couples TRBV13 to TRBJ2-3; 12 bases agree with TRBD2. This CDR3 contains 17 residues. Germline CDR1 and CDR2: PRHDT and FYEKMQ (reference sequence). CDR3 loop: CAISTGLAGLTTDTQYF. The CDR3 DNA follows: TGTGCCATCAGCACAGGACTAGCGGGGCTTACCACAGATACGCAGTATTTT.

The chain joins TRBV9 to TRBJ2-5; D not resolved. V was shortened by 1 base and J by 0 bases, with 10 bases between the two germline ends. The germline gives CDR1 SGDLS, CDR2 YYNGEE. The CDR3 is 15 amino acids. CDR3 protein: CASSVQGRNQETQYF. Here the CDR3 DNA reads TGTGCCAGCAGCGTACAAGGGCGGAACCAAGAGACCCAGTACTTC. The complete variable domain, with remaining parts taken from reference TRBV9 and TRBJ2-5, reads DSGVTQTPKHLITATGQRVTLRCSPRSGDLSVYWYQQSLDQGLQFLIQYYNGEERAKGNILERFSAQQFPDLHSELNLSSLELGDSALYFCASSVQGRNQETQYFGPGTRLLVL.